This TCR beta chain came from a study of long-term antiretroviral therapy in people with HIV. Whole-study results and caveats: Blood dating 2004 to 2017 may reflect older ART regimens.

V lost 5 bases to trimming and J lost 7 bases, with 14 bases between them. This CDR3 is built from 14 residues. From germline, CDR1 is SEHNR and CDR2 FQNEAQ (reference sequence). Note on this clone: Its antigen is unidentified.

The samples, holding 1-10 million cryopreserved PBMC, were thawed before DNA extraction was carried out. The authors ran the immunoSEQ assay, v3.0, at survey level. Method: immunoSEQ multiplex PCR; TCRdb's copy keeps in-frame clones and lacks some. Here the sample spans tens of thousands of clones, 80% to 85% being singletons. The TCR originated in a man aged 40-55 years with HIV. The chain employs TRBV7-9 and TRBJ1-4; D is perhaps TRBD1 (5 bases). This specimen was unsorted PBMCs, taken 0.1 years before starting antiretroviral therapy. The CDR3 protein is CASSHLWTLEKLFF. The CDR3 nucleotides are TGTGCCAGCAGCCACTTGTGGACACTTGAAAAACTGTTTTTT.